The clone carrying this T cell receptor beta chain was seen at least ten times. At one boundary the junction diverges from the germline segment, which might be a read error. This sample stems from a study of T-cell reconstitution after alpha-beta-depleted transplantation in children. Unique molecular identifiers were used in preparing the TCRbeta library. TCRdb itself ran the PCR reads through MiXCR, one entry per CDR3 protein. The sample yields hundreds of thousands of distinct CDR3 sequences, 7.5% to 9.5% seen once. This sample comprised PBMCs, mostly from graft donor cells, obtained 360 days after TCRalphabeta/CD19-depleted stem cell transplant. This clonotype was obtained from a male patient between 2 and 10 years old who had a stem cell transplant for acute myeloid leukemia, so the T cells may come from the graft donor.

The chain's CDR3 is CASSFGEQETQYF. CDR3 coding DNA: TGTGCTAGCAGCTTTGGAGAACAAGAGACCCAGTACTTC. The V and J genes are TRBV7-7 and TRBJ2-5; no definite D call. Germline V gene sequence: CDR1 SSHAT, CDR2 FNYEAQ (reference sequence). CDR3 length: 13 amino acids.